This T cell receptor (beta chain) was identified during a study of early T cells in non-severe SARS-CoV-2 infection. For the study at large: Sequencing used unsorted whole-blood bulk RNA, so chains lack pairing.

CDR3 length: 14 residues. Trimming pared 4 bases from V and 5 bases from J, leaving 16 bases between. In germline, CDR1 is DFQATT, CDR2 SNEGSKA (reference sequence). At least ten counts were recorded for this clonotype. Its antigen is still unknown. Study observations and caveats: Private and CD4 specificities were missed by VDJdb matching, which favored anti-spike CD8 responses.

Individual cDNA molecules carried attached unique molecular identifiers. MiXCR was run by TCRdb on the 5' RACE reads, yielding one entry per CDR3 protein. This sample carries 65,000 to 70,000 distinct CDR3 sequences, about a tenth of them seen once, and the ten largest clones take roughly 6%. This TCR was sampled from an adult who was a healthcare worker with PCR-confirmed SARS-CoV-2 infection or an uninfected control (not recorded which). The sample consisted of whole blood. The chain is built from TRBV20-1 and TRBJ2-3, with D possibly TRBD1 on 6 matching bases. The CDR3 sequence: CSAITGFREDTQYF. The CDR3 DNA reads as TGCAGTGCTATCACAGGGTTCCGCGAAGATACGCAGTATTTT.